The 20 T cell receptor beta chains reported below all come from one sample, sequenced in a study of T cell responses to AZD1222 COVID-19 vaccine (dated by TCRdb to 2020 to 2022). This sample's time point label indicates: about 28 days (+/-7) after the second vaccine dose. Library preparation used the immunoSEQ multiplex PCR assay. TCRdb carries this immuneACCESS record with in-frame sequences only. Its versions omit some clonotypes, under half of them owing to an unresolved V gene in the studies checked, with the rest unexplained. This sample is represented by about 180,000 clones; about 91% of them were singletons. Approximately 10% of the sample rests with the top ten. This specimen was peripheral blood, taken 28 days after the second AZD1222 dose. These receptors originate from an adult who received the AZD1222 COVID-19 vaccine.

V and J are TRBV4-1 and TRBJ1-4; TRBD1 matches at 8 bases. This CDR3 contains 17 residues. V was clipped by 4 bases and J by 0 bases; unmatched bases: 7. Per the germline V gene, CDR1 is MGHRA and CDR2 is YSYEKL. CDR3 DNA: TGCGCCAGCAGCCTGTACGGACAGGGAACAACTAATGAAAAACTGTTTTTT. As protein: CASSLYGQGTTNEKLFF.

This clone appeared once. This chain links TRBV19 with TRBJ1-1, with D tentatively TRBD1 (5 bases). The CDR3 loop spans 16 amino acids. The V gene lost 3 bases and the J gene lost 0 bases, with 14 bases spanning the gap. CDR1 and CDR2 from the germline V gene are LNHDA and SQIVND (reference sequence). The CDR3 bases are TGTGCCAGTAGTATTATAAGGGGAGCCATGAACACTGAAGCTTTCTTT. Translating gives CASSIIRGAMNTEAFF.

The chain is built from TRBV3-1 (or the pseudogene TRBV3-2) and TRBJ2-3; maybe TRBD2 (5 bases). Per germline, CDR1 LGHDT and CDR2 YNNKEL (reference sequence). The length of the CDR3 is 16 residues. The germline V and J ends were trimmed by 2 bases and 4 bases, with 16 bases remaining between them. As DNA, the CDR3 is TGTGCCAGCAGCCAACCTCTGAGGGCCGGCCCAGATACGCAGTATTTT. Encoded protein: CASSQPLRAGPDTQYF.

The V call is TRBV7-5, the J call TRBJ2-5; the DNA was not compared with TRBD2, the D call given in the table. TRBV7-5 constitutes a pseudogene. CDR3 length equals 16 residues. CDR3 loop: CARTPFRGFVQKTQYF. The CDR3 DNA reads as TGTGCCAGAACTCCGTTTCGGGGGTTTGTTCAGAAGACCCAGTACTTC.

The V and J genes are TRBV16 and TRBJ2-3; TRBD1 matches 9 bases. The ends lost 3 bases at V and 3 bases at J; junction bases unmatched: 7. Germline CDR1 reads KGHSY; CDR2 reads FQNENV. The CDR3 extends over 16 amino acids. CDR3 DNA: TGTGCCAGCAGCCACATCCGGGACAGGGTTACAGATACGCAGTATTTT. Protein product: CASSHIRDRVTDTQYF.

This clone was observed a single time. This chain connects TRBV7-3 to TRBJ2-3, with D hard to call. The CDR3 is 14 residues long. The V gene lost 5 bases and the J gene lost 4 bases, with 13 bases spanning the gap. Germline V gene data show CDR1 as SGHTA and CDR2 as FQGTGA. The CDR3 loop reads CASSPNRQSDTQYF. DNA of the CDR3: TGTGCCAGCAGCCCGAATCGGCAGTCAGATACGCAGTATTTT.

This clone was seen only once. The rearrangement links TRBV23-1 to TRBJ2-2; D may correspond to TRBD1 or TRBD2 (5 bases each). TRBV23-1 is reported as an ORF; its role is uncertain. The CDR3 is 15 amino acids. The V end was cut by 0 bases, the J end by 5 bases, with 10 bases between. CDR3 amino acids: CASSQSGARTGELFF. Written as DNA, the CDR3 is TGCGCCAGCAGTCAATCCGGGGCGAGGACCGGGGAGCTGTTTTTT.

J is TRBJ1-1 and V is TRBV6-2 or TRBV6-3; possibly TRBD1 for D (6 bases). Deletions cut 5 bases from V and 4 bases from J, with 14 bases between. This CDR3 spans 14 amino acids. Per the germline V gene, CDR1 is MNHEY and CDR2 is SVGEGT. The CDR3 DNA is TGTGCCAGCAGTGACTGGGGGGCCAGCACTGAAGCTTTCTTT. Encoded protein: CASSDWGASTEAFF.

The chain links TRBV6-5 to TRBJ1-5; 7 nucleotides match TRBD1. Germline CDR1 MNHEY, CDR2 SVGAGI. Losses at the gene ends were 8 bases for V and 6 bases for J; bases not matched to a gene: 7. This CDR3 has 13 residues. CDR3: CASVTGSTQPQHF. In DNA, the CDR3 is TGTGCCAGCGTGACAGGGTCCACTCAGCCCCAGCATTTT.

CDR3 coding DNA: TGTGCCAGCAGCCCCTCAGGGGACTATGGCTACACCTTC. Protein: CASSPSGDYGYTF. The genes are TRBV6-5 and TRBJ1-2; the D gene is possibly TRBD1 (6 bases). Germline V gene sequence: CDR1 MNHEY, CDR2 SVGAGI. V lost 6 bases to trimming and J lost 3 bases, with 11 bases between them. The CDR3 covers 13 residues.

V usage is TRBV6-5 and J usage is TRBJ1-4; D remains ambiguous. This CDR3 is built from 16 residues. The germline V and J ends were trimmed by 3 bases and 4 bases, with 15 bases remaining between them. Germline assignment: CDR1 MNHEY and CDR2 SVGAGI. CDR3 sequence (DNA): TGTGCCAGCAGTTATTTCGGATCCCGCTTTAATGAAAAACTGTTTTTT. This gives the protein CASSYFGSRFNEKLFF.

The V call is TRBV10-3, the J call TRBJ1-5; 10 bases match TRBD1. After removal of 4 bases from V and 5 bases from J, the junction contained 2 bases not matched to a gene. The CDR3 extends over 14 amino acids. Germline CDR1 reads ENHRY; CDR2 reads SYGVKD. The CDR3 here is CAISAGQGDQPQHF. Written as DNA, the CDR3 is TGTGCCATCAGTGCTGGACAGGGGGATCAGCCCCAGCATTTT.

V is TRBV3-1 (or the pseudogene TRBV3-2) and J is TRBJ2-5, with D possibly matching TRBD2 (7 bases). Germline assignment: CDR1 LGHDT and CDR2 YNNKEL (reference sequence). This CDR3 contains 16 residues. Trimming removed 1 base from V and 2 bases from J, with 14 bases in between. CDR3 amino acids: CASSQVGGGRQETQYF. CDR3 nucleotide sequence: TGTGCCAGCAGCCAAGTTGGCGGGGGCCGTCAAGAGACCCAGTACTTC.

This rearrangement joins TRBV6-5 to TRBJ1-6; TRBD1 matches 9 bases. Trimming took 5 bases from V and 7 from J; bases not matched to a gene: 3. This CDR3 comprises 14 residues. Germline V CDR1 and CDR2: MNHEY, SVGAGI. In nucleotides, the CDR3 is TGTGCCAGCAGTCGGGGACAGGGAAATTCACCCCTCCACTTT. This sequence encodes CASSRGQGNSPLHF.

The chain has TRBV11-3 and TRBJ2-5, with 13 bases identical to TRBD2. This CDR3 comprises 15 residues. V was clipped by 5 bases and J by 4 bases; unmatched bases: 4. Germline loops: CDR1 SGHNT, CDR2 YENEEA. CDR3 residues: CASSLGTSGAETQYF. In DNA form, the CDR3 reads TGTGCCAGCAGCCTGGGGACTAGCGGGGCAGAGACCCAGTACTTC.

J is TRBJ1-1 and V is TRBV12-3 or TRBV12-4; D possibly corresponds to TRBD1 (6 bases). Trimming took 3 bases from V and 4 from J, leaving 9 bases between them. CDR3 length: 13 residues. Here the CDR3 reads CASSLGGPTEAFF. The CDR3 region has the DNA TGTGCCAGCAGTTTGGGGGGGCCCACTGAAGCTTTCTTT.

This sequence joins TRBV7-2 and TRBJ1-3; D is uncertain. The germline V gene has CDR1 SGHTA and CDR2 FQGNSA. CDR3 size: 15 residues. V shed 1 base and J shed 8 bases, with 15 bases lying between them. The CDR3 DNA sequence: TGTGCCAGCAGCTTAGTAACCGGGGAAATGTACACCATATATTTT. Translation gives CASSLVTGEMYTIYF.

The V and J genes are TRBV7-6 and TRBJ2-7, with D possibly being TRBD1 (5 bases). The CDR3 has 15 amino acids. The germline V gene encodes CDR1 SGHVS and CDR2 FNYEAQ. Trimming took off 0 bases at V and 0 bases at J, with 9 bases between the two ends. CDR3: CASSLARDSSYEQYF. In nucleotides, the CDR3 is TGTGCCAGCAGCTTAGCGCGCGACAGCTCCTACGAGCAGTACTTC.

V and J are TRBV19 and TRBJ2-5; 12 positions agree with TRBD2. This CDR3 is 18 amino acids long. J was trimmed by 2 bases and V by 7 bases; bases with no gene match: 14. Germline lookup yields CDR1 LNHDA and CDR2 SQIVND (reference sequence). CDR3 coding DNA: TGTGCCAGTACCAAGACTAGCGGGGGACCCCAGGCTCAAGAGACCCAGTACTTC. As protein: CASTKTSGGPQAQETQYF.

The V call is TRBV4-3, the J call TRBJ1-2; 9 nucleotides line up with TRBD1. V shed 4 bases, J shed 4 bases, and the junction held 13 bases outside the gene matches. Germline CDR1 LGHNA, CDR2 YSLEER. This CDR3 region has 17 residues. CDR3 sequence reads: CASSPDLGTGLIYGYTF. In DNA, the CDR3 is TGCGCCAGCAGCCCGGATCTGGGGACAGGGCTCATCTATGGCTACACCTTC.